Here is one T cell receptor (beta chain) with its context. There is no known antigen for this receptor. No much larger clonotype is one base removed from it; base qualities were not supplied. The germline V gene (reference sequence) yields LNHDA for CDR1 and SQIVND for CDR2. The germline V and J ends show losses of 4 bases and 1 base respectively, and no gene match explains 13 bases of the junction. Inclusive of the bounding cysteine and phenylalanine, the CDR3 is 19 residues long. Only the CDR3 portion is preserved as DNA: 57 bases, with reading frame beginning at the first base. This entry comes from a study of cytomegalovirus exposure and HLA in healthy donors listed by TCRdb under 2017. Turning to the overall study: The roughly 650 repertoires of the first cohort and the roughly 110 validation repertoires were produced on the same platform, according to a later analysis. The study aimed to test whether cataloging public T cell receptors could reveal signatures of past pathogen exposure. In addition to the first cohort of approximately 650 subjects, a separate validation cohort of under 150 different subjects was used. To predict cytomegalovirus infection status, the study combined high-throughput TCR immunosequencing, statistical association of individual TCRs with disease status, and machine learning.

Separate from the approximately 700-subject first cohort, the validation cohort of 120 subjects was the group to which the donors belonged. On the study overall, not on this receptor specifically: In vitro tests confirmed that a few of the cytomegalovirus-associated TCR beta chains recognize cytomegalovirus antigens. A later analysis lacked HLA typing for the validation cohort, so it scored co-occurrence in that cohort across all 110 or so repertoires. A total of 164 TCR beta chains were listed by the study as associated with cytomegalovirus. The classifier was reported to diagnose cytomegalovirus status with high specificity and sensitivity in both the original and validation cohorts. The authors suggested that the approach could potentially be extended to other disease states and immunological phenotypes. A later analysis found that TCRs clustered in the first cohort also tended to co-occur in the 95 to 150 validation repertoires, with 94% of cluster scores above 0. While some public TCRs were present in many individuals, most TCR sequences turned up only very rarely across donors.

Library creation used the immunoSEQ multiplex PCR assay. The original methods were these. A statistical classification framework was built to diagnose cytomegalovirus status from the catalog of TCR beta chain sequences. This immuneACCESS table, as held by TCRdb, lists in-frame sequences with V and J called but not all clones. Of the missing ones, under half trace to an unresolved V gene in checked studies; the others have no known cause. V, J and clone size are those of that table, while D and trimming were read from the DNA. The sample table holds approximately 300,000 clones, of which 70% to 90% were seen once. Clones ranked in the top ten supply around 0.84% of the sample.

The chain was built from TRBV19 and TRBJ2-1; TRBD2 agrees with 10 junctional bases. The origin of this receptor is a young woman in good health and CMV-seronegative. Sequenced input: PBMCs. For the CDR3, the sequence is CASSTRTSGPPQSYNEQFF. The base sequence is TGTGCCAGTAGTACCCGGACTAGCGGCCCACCTCAATCCTACAATGAGCAGTTCTTC.